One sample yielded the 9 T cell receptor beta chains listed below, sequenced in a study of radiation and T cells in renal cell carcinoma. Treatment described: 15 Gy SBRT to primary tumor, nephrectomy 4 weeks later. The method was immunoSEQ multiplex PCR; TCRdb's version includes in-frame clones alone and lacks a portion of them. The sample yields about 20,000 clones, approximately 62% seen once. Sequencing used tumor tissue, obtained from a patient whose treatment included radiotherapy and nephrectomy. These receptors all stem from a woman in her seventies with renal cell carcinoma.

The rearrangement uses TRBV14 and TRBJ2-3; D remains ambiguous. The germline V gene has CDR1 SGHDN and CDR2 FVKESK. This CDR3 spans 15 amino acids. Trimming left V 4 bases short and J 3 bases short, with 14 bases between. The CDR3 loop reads CASSPLGGVTDTQYF. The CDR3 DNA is TGTGCCAGCAGCCCCCTGGGCGGTGTAACAGATACGCAGTATTTT. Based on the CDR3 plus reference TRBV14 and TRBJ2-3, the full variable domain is EAGVTQFPSHSVIEKGQTVTLRCDPISGHDNLYWYRRVMGKEIKFLLHFVKESKQDESGMPNNRFLAERTGGTYSTLKVQPAELEDSGVYFCASSPLGGVTDTQYFGPGTRLTVL.

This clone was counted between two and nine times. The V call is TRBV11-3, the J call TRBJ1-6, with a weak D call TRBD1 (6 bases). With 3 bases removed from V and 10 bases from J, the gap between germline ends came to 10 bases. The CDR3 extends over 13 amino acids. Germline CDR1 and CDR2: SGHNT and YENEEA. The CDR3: CASSFGQTSPLHF. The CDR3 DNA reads TGTGCCAGCAGCTTCGGACAGACGTCACCCCTCCACTTT.

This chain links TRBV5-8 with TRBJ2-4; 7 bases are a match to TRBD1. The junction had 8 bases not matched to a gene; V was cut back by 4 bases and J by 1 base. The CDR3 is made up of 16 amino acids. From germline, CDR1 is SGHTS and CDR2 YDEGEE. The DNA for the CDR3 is TGTGCCAGCAGCAATGACAGGGAGACGGCCAAAAACATTCAGTACTTC. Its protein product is CASSNDRETAKNIQYF.

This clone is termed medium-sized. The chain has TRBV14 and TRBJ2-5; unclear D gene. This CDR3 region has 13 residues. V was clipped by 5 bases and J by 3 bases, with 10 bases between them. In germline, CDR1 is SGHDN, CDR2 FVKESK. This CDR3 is CASSRLEEETQYF. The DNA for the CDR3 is TGTGCCAGCAGCAGGCTAGAGGAAGAGACCCAGTACTTC.

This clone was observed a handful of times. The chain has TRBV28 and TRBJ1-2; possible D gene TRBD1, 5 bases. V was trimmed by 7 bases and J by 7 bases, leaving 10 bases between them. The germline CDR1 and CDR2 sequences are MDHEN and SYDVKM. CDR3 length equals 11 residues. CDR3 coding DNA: TGTGCCAGCAAACTTCAGGGTGGCTACACCTTC. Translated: CASKLQGGYTF.

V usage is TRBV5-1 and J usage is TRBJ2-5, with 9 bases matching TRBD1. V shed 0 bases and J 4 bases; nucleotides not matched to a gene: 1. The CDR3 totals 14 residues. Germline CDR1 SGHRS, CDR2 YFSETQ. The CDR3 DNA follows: TGCGCCAGCAGCTTGGGACAGGGGGTAGAGACCCAGTACTTC. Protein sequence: CASSLGQGVETQYF.

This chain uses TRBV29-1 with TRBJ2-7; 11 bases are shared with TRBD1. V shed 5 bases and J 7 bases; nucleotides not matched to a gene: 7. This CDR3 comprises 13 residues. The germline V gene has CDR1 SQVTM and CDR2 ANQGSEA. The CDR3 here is CSVRGQGASEQYF. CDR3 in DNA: TGCAGCGTTCGAGGACAGGGGGCTTCTGAGCAGTACTTC.

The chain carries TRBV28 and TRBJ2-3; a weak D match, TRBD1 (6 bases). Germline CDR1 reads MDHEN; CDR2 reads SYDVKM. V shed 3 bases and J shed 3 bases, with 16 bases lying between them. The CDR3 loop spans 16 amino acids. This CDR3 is CASSFVGGRGTDTQYF. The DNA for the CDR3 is TGTGCCAGCAGTTTCGTAGGAGGCAGGGGAACAGATACGCAGTATTTT.

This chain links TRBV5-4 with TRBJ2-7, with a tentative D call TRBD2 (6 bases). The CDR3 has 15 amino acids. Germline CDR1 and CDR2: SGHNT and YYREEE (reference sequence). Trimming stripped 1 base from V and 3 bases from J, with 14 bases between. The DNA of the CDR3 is TGTGCCAGCAGCTTGCTTCGCGGGGAAGGCTACGAGCAGTACTTC. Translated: CASSLLRGEGYEQYF.